This T cell receptor (beta chain) was captured by sequencing in a study of blood T cell repertoires in COVID-19. For the study at large: Specimens from acute and convalescent COVID-19 originated in the United States, Italy and Spain. Sample material is recorded as cDNA or gDNA derived from T cells, B-cell-depleted T cells, or PBMCs.

Original processing methods: The authors estimated nucleated cell counts from reference gene primer amplification. The table came from immunoSEQ multiplex PCR; TCRdb's copy has only in-frame clones and leaves some out. That table supplies the V and J calls and clone size; D and trimming were determined from the DNA. The sample yields about 250,000 clones, around 82% seen once. J gave up 14 bases and V 0 bases, and 11 bases lay outside the gene matches. Germline CDR1 SGHNT, CDR2 YYREEE (reference sequence). The CDR3 spans 15 residues. The sequenced sample consisted of peripheral blood. The source is a woman of 80 years or more with active or convalescent COVID-19. The genes are TRBV5-4 and TRBJ1-6; the match to TRBD1 covers 7 bases. This CDR3 reads CASSLEEGAKRALHF. CDR3 DNA: TGTGCCAGCAGCTTGGAGGAGGGGGCGAAAAGGGCCCTCCACTTT.